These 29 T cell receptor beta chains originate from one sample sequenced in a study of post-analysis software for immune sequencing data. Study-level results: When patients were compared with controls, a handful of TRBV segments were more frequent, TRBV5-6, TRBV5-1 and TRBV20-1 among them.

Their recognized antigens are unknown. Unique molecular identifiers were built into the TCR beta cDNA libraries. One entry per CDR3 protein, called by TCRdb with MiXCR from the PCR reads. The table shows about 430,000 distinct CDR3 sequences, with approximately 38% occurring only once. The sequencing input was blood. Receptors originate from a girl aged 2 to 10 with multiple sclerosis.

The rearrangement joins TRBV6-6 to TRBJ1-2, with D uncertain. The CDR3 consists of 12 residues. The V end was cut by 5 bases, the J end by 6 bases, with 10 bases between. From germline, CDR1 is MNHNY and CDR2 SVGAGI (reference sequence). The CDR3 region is CASSDQRDGYTF. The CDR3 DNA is TGTGCCAGCAGTGACCAGCGAGATGGCTACACCTTC.

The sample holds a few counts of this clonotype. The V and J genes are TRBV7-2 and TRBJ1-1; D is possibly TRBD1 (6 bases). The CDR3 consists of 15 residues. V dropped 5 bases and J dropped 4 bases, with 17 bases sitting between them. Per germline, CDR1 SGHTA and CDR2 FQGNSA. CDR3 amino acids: CASSPRSGQSTEAFF. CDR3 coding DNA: TGTGCCAGCAGCCCCCGCTCTGGACAGAGCACTGAAGCTTTCTTT.

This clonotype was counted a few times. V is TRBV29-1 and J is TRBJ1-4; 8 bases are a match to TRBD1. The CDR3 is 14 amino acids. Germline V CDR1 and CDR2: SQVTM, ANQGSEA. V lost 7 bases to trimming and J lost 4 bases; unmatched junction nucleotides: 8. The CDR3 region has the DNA TGCAGCGCTGCGGACAGGGACCGTAATGAAAAACTGTTTTTT. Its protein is CSAADRDRNEKLFF.

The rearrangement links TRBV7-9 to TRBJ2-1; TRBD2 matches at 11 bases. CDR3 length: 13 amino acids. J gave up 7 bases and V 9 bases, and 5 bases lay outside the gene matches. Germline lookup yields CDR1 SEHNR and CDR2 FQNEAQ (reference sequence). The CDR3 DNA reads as TGTGCCAGTACTAGCGGGGGCAGGAATGAGCAGTTCTTC. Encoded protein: CASTSGGRNEQFF.

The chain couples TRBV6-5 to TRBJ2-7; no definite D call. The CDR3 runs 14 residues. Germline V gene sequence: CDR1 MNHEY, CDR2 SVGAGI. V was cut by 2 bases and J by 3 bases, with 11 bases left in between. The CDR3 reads CASSYGTSYYEQYF. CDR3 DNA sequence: TGTGCCAGCAGTTACGGTACCTCATACTACGAGCAGTACTTC.

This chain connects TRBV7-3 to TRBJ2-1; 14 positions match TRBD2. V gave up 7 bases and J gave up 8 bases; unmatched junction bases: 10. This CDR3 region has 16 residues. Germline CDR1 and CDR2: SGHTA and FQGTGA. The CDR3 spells CASISPGLAGVDEQFF. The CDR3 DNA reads TGTGCCAGCATCTCCCCGGGACTAGCGGGAGTGGATGAGCAGTTCTTC.

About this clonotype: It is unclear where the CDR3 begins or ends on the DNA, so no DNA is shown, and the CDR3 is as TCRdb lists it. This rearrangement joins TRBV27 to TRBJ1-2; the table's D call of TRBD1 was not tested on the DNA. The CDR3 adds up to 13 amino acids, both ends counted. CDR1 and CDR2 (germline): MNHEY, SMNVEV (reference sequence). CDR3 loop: CAIPSTVNYGCTF.

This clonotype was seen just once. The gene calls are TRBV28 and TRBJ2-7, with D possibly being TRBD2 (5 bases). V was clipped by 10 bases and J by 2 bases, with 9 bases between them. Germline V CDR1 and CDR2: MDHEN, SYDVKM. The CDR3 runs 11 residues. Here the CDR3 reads CATQEAYEQYF. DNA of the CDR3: TGTGCCACCCAGGAGGCCTACGAGCAGTACTTC.

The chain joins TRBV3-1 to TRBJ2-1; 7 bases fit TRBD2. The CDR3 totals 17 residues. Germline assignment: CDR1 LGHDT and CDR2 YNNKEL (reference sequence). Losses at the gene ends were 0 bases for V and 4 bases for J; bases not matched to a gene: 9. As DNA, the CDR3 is TGTGCCAGCAGCCAAGATCGGCAGTCTAGCGGATACAATGAGCAGTTCTTC. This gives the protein CASSQDRQSSGYNEQFF.

This chain's CDR3 is CASSALPQGANEQFF. The CDR3 DNA is TGTGCCAGCAGTGCCCTCCCACAGGGGGCGAATGAGCAGTTCTTC. V usage is TRBV6-4 and J usage is TRBJ2-1; 9 bases align to TRBD1. The CDR3 length is 15 residues. J was trimmed by 7 bases and V by 4 bases; bases with no gene match: 8. Germline CDR1 reads MRHNA; CDR2 reads SNTAGT.

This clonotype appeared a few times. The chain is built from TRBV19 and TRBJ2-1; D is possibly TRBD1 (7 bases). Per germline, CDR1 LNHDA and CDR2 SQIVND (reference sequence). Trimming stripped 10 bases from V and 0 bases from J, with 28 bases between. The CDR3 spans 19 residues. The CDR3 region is CATGGWAGGRPYSYNEQFF. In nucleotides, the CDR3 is TGTGCCACCGGAGGCTGGGCAGGGGGGCGTCCCTACTCCTACAATGAGCAGTTCTTC.

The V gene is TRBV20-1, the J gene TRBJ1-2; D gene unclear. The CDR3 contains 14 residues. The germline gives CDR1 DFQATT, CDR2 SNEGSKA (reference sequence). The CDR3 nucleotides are TGCAGCGCCACTCCCCGACAAACGATTTATGGCTACACCTTC. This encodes CSATPRQTIYGYTF.

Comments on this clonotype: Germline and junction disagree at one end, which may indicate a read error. CDR3 DNA: TGTGCCAGCAGTGACGGCATCGGGGGGGCTTTCTTT. Residues: CASSDGIGGAFF. The chain recombines TRBV10-3 with TRBJ1-1, with D perhaps matching TRBD1 (5 bases). The CDR3 runs to 12 residues. Germline assignment: CDR1 ENHRY and CDR2 SYGVKD.

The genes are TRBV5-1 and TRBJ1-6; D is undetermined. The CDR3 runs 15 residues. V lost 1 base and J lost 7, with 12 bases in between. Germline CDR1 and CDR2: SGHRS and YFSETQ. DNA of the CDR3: TGCGCCAGCAGCTTGCTGTCTGGGATGAATTCACCCCTCCACTTT. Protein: CASSLLSGMNSPLHF.

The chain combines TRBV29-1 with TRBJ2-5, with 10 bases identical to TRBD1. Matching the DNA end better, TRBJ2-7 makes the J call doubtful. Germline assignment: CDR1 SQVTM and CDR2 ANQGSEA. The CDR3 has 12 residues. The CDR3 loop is CSAGQGYDEQYF. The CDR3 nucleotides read TGCAGCGCGGGACAGGGGTACGACGAGCAGTACTTC.

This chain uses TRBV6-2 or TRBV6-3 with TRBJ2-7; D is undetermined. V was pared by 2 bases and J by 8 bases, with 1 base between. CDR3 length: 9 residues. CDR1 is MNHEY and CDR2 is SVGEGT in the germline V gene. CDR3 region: CASSYKQYF. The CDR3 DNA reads TGTGCCAGCAGTTACAAGCAGTACTTC.

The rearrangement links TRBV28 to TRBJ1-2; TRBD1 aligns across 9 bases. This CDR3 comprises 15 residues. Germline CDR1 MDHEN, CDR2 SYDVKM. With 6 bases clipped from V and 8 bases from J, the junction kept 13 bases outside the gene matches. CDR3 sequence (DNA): TGTGCCAGCAGACCCCGGACAGGGGAGTTTTGGGGCTACACCTTC. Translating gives CASRPRTGEFWGYTF.

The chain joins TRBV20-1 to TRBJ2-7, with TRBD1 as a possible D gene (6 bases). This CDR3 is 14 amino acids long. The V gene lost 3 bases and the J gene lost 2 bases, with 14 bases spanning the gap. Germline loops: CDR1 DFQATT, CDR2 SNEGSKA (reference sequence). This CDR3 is CSARSLGTTYEQYF. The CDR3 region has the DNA TGCAGTGCTAGGTCCTTGGGGACAACCTACGAGCAGTACTTC.

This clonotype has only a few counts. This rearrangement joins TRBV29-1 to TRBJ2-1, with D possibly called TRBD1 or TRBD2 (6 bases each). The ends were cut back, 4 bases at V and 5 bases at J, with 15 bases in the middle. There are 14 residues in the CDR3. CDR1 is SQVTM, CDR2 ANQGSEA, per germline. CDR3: CSVVSGGPNNEQFF. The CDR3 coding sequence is TGCAGCGTTGTTAGTGGGGGGCCCAACAATGAGCAGTTCTTC.

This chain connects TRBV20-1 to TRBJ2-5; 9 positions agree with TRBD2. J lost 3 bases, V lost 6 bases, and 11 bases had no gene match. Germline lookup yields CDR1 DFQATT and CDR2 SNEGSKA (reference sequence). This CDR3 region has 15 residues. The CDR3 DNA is TGCAGTGCAACCTGGAGCCTAGCGGGAAAAGAGACCCAGTACTTC. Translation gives CSATWSLAGKETQYF.

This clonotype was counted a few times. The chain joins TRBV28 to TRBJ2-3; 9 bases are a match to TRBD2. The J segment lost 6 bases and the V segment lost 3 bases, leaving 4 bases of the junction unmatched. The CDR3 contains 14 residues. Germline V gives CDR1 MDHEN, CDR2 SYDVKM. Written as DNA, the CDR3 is TGTGCCAGCAGTTTTGTAGCGGGAGTGGATACGCAGTATTTT. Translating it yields CASSFVAGVDTQYF.

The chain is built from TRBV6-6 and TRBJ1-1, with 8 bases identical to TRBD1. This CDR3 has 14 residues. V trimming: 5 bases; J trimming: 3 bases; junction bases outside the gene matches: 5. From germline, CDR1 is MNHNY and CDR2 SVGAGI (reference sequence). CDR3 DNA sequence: TGTGCCAGCAGTCCCCGACAGGGGTACACTGAAGCTTTCTTT. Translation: CASSPRQGYTEAFF.

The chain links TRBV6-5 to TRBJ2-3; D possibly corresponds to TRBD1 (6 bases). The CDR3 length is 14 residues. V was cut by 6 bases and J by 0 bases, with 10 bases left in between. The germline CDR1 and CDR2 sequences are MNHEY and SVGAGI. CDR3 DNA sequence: TGTGCCAGCAGAGGGACAACTAGCACAGATACGCAGTATTTT. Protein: CASRGTTSTDTQYF.

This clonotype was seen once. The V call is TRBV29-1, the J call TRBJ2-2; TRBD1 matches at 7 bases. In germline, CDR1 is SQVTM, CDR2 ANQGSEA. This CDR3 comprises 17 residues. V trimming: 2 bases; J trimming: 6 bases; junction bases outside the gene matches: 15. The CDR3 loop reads CSVEQQGQRSDAGELFF. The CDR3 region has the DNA TGCAGCGTTGAACAACAGGGACAGCGATCTGATGCCGGGGAGCTGTTTTTT.

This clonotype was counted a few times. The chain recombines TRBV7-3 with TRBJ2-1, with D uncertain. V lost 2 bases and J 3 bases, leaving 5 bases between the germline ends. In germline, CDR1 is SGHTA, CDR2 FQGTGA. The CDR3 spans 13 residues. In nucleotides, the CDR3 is TGTGCCAGCAGCTTAGAGGTCTACAATGAGCAGTTCTTC. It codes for CASSLEVYNEQFF. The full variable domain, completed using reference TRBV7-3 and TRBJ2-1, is GAGVSQTPSNKVTEKGKYVELRCDPISGHTALYWYRQSLGQGPEFLIYFQGTGAADDSGLPNDRFFAVRPEGSVSTLKIQRTERGDSAVYLCASSLEVYNEQFFGPGTRLTVL.

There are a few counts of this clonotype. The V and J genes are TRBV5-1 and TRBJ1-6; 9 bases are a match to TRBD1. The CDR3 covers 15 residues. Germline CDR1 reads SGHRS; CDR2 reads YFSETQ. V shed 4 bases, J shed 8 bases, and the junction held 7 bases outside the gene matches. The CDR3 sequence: CASSRAGTGYSPLHF. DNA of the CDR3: TGCGCCAGCAGCCGCGCCGGGACAGGGTATTCACCCCTCCACTTT.

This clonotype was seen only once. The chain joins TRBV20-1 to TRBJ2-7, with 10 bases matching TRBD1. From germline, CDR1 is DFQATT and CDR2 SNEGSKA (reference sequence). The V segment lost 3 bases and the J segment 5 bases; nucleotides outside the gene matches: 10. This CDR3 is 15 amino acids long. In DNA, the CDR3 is TGCAGTGCTAGGGACGGGACAGGGGTTAACCACGAGCAGTACTTC. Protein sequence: CSARDGTGVNHEQYF.

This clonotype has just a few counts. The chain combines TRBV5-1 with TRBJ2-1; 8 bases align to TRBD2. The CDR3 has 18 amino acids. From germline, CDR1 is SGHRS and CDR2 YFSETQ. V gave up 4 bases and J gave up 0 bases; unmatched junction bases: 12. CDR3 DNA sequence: TGCGCCAGCAGCGAGGGTAAGACTAGCGCGTACTCCTACAATGAGCAGTTCTTC. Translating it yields CASSEGKTSAYSYNEQFF.

The CDR3 spells CASSWSDSGGYGYTF. As DNA, the CDR3 is TGCGCCAGCAGCTGGTCAGACTCAGGGGGCTATGGCTACACCTTC. The chain joins TRBV5-1 to TRBJ1-2, with 7 bases that match TRBD1. The CDR3 is 15 residues long. Trimming took 3 bases from V and 4 from J; bases not matched to a gene: 9. Looked up from germline, CDR1 is SGHRS and CDR2 is YFSETQ.